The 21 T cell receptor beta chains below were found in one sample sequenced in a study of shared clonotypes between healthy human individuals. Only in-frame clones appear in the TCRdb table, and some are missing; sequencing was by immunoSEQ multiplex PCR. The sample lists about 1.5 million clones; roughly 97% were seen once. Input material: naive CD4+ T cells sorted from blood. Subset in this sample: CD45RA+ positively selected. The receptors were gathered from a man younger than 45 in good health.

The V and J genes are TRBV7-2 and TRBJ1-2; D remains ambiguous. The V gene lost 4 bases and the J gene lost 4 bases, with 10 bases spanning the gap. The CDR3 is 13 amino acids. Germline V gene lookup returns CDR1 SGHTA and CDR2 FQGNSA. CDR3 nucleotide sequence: TGTGCCAGCAGCTCCCTCAGCCCCTATGGCTACACCTTC. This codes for CASSSLSPYGYTF.

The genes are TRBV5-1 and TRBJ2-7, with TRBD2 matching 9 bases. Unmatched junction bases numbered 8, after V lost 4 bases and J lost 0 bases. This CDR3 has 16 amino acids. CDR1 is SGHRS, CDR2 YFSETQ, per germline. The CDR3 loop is CASSRTPTSGSYEQYF. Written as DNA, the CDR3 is TGCGCCAGCAGCCGCACCCCGACTAGCGGCTCCTACGAGCAGTACTTC. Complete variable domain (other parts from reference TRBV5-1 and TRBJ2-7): KAGVTQTPRYLIKTRGQQVTLSCSPISGHRSVSWYQQTPGQGLQFLFEYFSETQRNKGNFPGRFSGRQFSNSRSEMNVSTLELGDSALYLCASSRTPTSGSYEQYFGPGTRLTVT.

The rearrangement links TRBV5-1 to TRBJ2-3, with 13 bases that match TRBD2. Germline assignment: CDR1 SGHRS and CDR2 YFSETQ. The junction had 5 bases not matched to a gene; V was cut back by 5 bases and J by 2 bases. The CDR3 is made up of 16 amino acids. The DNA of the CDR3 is TGCGCCAGCAGTTGGACTAGCGGGAGCCTCACAGATACGCAGTATTTT. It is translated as CASSWTSGSLTDTQYF.

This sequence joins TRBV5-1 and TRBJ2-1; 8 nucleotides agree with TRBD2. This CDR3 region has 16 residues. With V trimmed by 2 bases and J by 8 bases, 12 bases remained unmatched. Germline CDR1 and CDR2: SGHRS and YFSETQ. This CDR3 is CASSLEGLGGWDEQFF. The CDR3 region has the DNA TGCGCCAGCAGCTTAGAGGGACTAGGGGGTTGGGATGAGCAGTTCTTC. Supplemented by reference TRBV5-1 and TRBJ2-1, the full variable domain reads KAGVTQTPRYLIKTRGQQVTLSCSPISGHRSVSWYQQTPGQGLQFLFEYFSETQRNKGNFPGRFSGRQFSNSRSEMNVSTLELGDSALYLCASSLEGLGGWDEQFFGPGTRLTVL.

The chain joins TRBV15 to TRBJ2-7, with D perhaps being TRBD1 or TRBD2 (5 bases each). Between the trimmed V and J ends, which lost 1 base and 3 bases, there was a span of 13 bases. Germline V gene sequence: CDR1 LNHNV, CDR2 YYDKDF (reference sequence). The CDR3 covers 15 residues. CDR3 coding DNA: TGTGCCACCAGCAGAGGGAGGCAGGGTTACTACGAGCAGTACTTC. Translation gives CATSRGRQGYYEQYF.

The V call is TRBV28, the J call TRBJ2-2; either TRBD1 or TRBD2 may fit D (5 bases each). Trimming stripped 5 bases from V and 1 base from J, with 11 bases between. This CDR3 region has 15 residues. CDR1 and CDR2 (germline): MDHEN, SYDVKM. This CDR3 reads CASSTGTRNTGELFF. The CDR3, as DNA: TGTGCCAGCAGTACCGGGACCAGGAACACCGGGGAGCTGTTTTTT.

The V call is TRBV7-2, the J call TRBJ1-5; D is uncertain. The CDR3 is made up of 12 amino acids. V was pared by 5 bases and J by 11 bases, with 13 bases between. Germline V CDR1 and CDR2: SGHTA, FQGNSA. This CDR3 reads CASSPYSGAQHF. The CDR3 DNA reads TGTGCCAGCAGCCCGTATAGTGGGGCCCAGCATTTT.

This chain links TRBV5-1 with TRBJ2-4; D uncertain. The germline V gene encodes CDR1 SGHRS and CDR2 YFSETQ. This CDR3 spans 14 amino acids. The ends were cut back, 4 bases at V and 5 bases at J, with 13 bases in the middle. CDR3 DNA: TGCGCCAGCAGCCCCTTTGGGGATCAAAACATTCAGTACTTC. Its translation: CASSPFGDQNIQYF.

The CDR3: CASTRSTGGGEKLFF. CDR3 nucleotide sequence: TGTGCCAGTACCCGGTCTACAGGGGGCGGCGAAAAACTGTTTTTT. This chain connects TRBV19 to TRBJ1-4, with 9 nucleotides matching TRBD1. The V segment lost 7 bases and the J segment 8 bases; nucleotides outside the gene matches: 11. The CDR3 extends over 15 amino acids. The germline V gene encodes CDR1 LNHDA and CDR2 SQIVND (reference sequence).

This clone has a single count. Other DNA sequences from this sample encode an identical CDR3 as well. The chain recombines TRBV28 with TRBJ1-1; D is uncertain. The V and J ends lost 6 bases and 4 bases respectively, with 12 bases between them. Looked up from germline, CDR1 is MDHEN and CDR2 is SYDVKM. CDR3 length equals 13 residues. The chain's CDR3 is CASSPPRGTEAFF. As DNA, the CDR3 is TGTGCCAGCAGCCCCCCCCGCGGCACTGAAGCTTTCTTT.

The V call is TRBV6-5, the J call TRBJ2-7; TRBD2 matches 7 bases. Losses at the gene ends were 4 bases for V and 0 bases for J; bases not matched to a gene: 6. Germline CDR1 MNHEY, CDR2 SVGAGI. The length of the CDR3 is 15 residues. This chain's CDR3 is CASSSTSRYSYEQYF. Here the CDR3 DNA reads TGTGCCAGCAGTTCGACTAGCCGGTACTCCTACGAGCAGTACTTC.

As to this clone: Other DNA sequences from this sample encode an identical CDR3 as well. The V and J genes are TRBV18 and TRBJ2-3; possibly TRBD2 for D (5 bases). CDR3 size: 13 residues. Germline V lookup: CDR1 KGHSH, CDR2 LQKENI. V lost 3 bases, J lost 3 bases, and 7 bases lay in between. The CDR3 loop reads CASSPPGTDTQYF. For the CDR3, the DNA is TGTGCCAGCTCACCCCCGGGAACAGATACGCAGTATTTT.

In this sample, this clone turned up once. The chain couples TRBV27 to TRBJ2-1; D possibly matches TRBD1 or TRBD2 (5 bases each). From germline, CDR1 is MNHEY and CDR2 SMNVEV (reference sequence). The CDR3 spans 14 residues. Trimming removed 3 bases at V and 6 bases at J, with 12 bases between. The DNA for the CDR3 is TGTGCCAGCAGTTTTAGAGGGGTCCTCAATGAGCAGTTCTTC. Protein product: CASSFRGVLNEQFF.

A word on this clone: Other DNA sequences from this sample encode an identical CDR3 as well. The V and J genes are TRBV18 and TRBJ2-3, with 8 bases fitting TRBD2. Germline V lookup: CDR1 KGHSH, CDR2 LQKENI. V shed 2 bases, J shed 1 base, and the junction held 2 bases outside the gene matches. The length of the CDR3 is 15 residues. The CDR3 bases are TGTGCCAGCTCACCAACGGGAGGGGGCACAGATACGCAGTATTTT. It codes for CASSPTGGGTDTQYF.

CDR3 region: CASSVGAPYEQYF. The CDR3 DNA is TGTGCCAGCAGTGTGGGAGCCCCCTACGAGCAGTACTTC. The chain employs TRBV6-1 and TRBJ2-7, with D possibly matching TRBD2 (5 bases). This CDR3 spans 13 amino acids. Trimming took off 4 bases at V and 2 bases at J, with 9 bases between the two ends. Germline V gene lookup returns CDR1 MNHNS and CDR2 SASEGT.

The CDR3 reads CASSLMGTSGRLREQYF. The DNA for the CDR3 is TGTGCCAGCAGTTTAATGGGTACTAGCGGGAGGTTAAGGGAGCAGTACTTC. The chain couples TRBV28 to TRBJ2-7; TRBD2 aligns across 12 bases. The V gene end was trimmed by 2 bases and the J gene end by 7 bases; junction bases not matched to a gene: 12. CDR1 is MDHEN and CDR2 is SYDVKM in the germline V gene. The CDR3 runs to 17 residues.

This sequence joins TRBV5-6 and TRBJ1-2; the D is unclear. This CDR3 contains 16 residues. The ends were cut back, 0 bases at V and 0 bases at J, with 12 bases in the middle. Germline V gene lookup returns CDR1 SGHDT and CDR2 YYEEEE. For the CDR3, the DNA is TGTGCCAGCAGCTTGGCCCCGTGGCAGCCTAACTATGGCTACACCTTC. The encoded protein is CASSLAPWQPNYGYTF.

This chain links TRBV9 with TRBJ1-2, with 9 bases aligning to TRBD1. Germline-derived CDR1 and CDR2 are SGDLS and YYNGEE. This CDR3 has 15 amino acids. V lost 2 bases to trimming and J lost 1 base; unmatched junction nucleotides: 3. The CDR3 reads CASSVGQGNNYGYTF. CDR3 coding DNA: TGTGCCAGCAGCGTCGGACAGGGGAATAACTATGGCTACACCTTC.

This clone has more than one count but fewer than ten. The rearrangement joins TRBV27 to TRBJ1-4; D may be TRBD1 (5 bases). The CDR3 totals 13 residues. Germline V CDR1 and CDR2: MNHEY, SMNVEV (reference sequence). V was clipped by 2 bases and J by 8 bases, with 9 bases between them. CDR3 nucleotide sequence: TGTGCCAGCAGTTTAACGGGACCCGAAAAACTGTTTTTT. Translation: CASSLTGPEKLFF.

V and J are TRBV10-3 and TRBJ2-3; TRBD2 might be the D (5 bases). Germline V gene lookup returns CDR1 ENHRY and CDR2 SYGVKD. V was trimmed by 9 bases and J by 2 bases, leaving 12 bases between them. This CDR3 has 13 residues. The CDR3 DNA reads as TGTGCCATGGGTCCCGGGGACACAGATACGCAGTATTTT. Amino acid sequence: CAMGPGDTDTQYF.

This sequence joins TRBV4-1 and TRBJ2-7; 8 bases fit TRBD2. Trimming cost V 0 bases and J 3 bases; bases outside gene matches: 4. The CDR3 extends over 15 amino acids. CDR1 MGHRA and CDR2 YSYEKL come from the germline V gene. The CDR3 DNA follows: TGCGCCAGCAGCCAAGACGAGCGGGAGTACTACGAGCAGTACTTC. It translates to CASSQDEREYYEQYF.